The present TCR beta chain was sequenced within a study of T cell repertoires in cytomegalovirus infection. Broader study findings: CMV-specific TCR beta clonotypes restricted by HLA-C were the ones dominating the ex vivo response.

Each CDR3 protein gets one entry after TCRdb re-called the reads with MiXCR. In the table there are about a million distinct CDR3 sequences, around 29% of which are singletons. The sample holds a few counts of this clonotype. The antigen is unknown. Germline lookup yields CDR1 LGHDT and CDR2 YNNKEL (reference sequence). J gave up 5 bases and V 0 bases, and 13 bases lay outside the gene matches. This CDR3 spans 18 amino acids. This sequence joins TRBV3-1 and TRBJ1-1, with TRBD1 identical over 9 bases. This TCR was sampled from a human donor in good health (CMV status not recorded). Some clones in this sample may be carry-over from other donors' samples. Sequenced here: cultured CD8+ T cells from PBMCs, sampled from culture after CMV antigen stimulation. The CDR3 coding sequence is TGTGCCAGCAGCCAAGATACTGGACAGGGGACGGTGTGGACTGAAGCTTTCTTT. Translating gives CASSQDTGQGTVWTEAFF.